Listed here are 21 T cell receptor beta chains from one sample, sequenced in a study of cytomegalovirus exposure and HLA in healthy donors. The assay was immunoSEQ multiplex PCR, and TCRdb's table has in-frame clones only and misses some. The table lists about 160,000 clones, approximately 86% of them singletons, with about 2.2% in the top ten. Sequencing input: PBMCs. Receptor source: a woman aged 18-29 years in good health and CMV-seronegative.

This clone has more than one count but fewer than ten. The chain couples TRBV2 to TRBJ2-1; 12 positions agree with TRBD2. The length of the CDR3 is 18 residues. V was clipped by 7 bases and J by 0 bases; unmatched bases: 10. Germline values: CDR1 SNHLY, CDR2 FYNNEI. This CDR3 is CASNPSGGAESSYNEQFF. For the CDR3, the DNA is TGTGCCAGCAATCCTAGCGGGGGGGCTGAGAGCTCCTACAATGAGCAGTTCTTC. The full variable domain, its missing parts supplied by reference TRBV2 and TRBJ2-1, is EPEVTQTPSHQVTQMGQEVILRCVPISNHLYFYWYRQILGQKVEFLVSFYNNEISEKSEIFDDQFSVERPDGSNFTLKIRSTKLEDSAMYFCASNPSGGAESSYNEQFFGPGTRLTVL.

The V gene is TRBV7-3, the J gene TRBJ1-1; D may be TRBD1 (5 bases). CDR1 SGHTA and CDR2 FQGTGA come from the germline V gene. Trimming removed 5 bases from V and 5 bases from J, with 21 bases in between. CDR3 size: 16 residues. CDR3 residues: CASSPAPGAGRTEAFF. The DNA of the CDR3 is TGTGCCAGCAGCCCAGCCCCCGGGGCAGGGAGGACTGAAGCTTTCTTT.

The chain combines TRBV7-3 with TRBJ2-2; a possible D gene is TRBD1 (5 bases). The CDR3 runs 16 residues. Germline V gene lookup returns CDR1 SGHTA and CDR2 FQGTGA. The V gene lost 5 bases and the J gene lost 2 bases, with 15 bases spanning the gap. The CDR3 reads CASSLLGAANTGELFF. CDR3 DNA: TGTGCCAGCAGCCTCCTTGGGGCGGCAAACACCGGGGAGCTGTTTTTT.

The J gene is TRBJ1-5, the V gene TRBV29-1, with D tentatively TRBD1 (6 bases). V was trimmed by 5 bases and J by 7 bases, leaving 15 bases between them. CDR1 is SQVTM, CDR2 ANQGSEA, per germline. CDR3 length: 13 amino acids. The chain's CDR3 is CSVLAGVGQPQHF. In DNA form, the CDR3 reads TGCAGCGTTTTAGCAGGGGTCGGGCAGCCCCAGCATTTT.

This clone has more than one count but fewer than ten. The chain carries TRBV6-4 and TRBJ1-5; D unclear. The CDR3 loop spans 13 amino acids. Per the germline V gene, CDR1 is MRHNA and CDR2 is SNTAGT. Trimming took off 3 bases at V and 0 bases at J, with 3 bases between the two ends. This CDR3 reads CASSDNSNQPQHF. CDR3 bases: TGTGCCAGCAGTGATAATAGCAATCAGCCCCAGCATTTT.

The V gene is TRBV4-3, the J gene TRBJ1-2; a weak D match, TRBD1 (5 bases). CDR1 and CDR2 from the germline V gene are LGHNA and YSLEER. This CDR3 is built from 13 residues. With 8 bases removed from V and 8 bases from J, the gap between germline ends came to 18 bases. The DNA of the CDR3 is TGCGCCAGCCAAAGGGGAGGGTGGTGGGGCTACACCTTC. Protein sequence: CASQRGGWWGYTF.

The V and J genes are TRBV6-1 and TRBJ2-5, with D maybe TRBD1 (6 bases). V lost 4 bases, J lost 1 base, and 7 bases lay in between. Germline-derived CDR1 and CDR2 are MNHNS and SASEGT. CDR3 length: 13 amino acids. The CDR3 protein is CASSGQVQETQYF. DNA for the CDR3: TGTGCCAGCAGTGGACAGGTCCAAGAGACCCAGTACTTC.

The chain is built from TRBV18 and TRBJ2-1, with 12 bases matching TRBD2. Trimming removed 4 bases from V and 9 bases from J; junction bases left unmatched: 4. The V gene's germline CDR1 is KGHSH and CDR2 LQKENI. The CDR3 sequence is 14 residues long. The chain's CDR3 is CASSRASGGAEQFF. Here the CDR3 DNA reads TGTGCCAGCTCACGGGCTAGCGGGGGGGCTGAGCAGTTCTTC.

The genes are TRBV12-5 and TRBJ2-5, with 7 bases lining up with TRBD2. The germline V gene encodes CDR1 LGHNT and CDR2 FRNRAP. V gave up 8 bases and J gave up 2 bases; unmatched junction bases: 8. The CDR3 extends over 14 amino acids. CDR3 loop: CASTRAGPQETQYF. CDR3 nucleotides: TGTGCTAGTACGAGAGCGGGGCCTCAAGAGACCCAGTACTTC.

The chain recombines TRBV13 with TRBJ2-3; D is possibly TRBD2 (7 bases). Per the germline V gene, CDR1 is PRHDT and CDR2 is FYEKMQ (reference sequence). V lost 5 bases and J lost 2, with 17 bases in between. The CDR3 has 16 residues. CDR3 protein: CASSPHRGAPTDTQYF. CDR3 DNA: TGTGCCAGCAGCCCACACCGGGGGGCCCCCACAGATACGCAGTATTTT.

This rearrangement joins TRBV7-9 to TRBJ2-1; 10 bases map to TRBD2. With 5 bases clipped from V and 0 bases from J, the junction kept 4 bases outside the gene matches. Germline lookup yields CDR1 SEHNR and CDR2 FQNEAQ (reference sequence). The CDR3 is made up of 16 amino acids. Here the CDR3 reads CASSTLAGDSYNEQFF. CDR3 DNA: TGTGCCAGCAGCACCCTAGCGGGGGACTCCTACAATGAGCAGTTCTTC.

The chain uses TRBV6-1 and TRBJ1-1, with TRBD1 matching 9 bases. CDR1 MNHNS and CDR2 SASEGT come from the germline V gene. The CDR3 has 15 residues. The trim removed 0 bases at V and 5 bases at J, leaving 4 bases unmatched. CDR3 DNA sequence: TGTGCCAGCAGTGAAGCGGGACAGGGTTTGACTGAAGCTTTCTTT. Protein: CASSEAGQGLTEAFF.

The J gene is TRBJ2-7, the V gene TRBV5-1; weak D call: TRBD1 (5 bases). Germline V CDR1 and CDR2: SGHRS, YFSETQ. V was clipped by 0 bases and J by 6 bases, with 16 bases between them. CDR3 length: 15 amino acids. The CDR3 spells CASSLENPGWSEQYF. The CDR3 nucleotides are TGCGCCAGCAGCTTGGAGAATCCAGGGTGGTCCGAGCAGTACTTC.

CDR3 DNA: TGTGCCAGCAGTGACTCGATGGAGGGGGCCACAGATACGCAGTATTTT. Its protein product is CASSDSMEGATDTQYF. The rearrangement joins TRBV6-4 to TRBJ2-3; D is possibly TRBD1 (7 bases). Per germline, CDR1 MRHNA and CDR2 SNTAGT. This CDR3 comprises 16 residues. Deletions cut 0 bases from V and 2 bases from J, with 12 bases between.

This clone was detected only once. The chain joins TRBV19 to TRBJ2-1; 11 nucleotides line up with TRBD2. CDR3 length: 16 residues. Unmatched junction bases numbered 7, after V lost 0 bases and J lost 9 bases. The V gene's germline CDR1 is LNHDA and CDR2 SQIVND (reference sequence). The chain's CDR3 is CASSIEGLAGNREQFF. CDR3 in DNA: TGTGCCAGTAGTATAGAAGGACTAGCGGGTAATCGTGAGCAGTTCTTC.

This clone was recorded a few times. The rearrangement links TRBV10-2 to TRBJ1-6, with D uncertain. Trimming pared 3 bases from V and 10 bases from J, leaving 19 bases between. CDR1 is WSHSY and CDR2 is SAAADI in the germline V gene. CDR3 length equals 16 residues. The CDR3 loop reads CASSDLAPGEGSPLHF. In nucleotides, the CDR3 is TGCGCCAGCAGTGATCTAGCGCCCGGGGAGGGATCACCCCTCCACTTT.

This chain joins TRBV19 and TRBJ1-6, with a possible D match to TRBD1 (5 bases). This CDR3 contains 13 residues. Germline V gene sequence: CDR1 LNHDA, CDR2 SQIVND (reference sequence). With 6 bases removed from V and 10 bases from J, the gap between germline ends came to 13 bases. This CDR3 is CASRSAGLSPLHF. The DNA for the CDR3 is TGTGCCAGTAGGTCCGCAGGGCTCTCACCCCTCCACTTT.

This CDR3 reads CSASTGPGVEQYF. The CDR3 DNA reads as TGCAGCGCGTCGACAGGGCCCGGAGTGGAGCAGTACTTC. The rearrangement joins TRBV29-1 to TRBJ2-7; TRBD1 matches at 7 bases. CDR1 is SQVTM, CDR2 ANQGSEA, per germline. The CDR3 has 13 residues. Trimming took 7 bases from V and 7 from J; bases not matched to a gene: 13.

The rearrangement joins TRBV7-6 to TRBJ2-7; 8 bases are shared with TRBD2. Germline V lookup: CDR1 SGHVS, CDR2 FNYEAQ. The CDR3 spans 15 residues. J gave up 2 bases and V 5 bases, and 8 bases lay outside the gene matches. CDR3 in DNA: TGTGCCAGCAGCGCAGGGACTAGGGGACCCTACGAGCAGTACTTC. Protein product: CASSAGTRGPYEQYF.

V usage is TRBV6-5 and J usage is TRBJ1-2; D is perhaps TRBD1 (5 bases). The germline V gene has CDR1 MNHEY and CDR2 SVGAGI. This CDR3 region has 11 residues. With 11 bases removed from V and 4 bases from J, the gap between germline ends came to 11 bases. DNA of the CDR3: TGTGCCTCCGGGGGGACCTATGGCTACACCTTC. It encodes CASGGTYGYTF.

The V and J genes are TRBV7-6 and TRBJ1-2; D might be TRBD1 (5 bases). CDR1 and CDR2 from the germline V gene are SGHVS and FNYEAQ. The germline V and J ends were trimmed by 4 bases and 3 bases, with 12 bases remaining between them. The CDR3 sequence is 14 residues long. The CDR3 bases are TGTGCCAGCAGCTCAGGTAGACAGCACTATGGCTACACCTTC. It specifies CASSSGRQHYGYTF.